These 32 T cell receptor beta chains were sequenced from one sample in a study of cytomegalovirus exposure and HLA in healthy donors. PCR involved 60 Vbeta and 13 Jbeta primers. The protocol was immunoSEQ multiplex PCR, while the TCRdb copy is restricted to in-frame clones and leaves out a portion. In the table there are some 170,000 clones, 65% to 80% of which are singletons. The sequencing sample was made of PBMCs. The receptor set was obtained from a man aged 40-50 years in good health and CMV-seronegative.

The chain carries TRBV9 and TRBJ2-1; D may be TRBD1 (6 bases). This CDR3 has 16 amino acids. The V end was cut by 3 bases, the J end by 2 bases, with 15 bases between. Germline CDR1 is SGDLS and CDR2 is YYNGEE. The CDR3 DNA is TGTGCCAGCAGCGGACGCCCAGGGGCAACCTACAATGAGCAGTTCTTC. Its protein is CASSGRPGATYNEQFF.

The rearrangement uses TRBV6-1 and TRBJ2-7; possibly TRBD1 for D (5 bases). Germline V lookup: CDR1 MNHNS, CDR2 SASEGT. The CDR3 has 12 residues. V shed 2 bases and J shed 9 bases, with 11 bases lying between them. CDR3 in DNA: TGTGCCAGCAGTGAAAACAGGCTTCGGCAGTACTTC. Translating it yields CASSENRLRQYF.

The chain has TRBV19 and TRBJ2-7; perhaps TRBD2 as D (6 bases). V lost 5 bases, J lost 3 bases, and 11 bases lay in between. CDR1 is LNHDA, CDR2 SQIVND, per germline (reference sequence). The CDR3 covers 13 residues. As DNA, the CDR3 is TGTGCCAGTAGTGGAGGGGCACTCTACGAGCAGTACTTC. The encoded protein is CASSGGALYEQYF.

The chain has TRBV11-2 and TRBJ2-3; TRBD2 agrees at 7 bases. The junction had 4 bases not matched to a gene; V was cut back by 1 base and J by 0 bases. The CDR3 is made up of 16 amino acids. Germline-derived CDR1 and CDR2 are SGHAT and FQNNGV. CDR3 DNA: TGTGCCAGCAGCTTAGGACTAGCCCCGAGCACAGATACGCAGTATTTT. This sequence encodes CASSLGLAPSTDTQYF.

The chain carries TRBV30 and TRBJ2-6, with D perhaps matching TRBD1 (5 bases). Trimming pared 1 base from V and 0 bases from J, leaving 13 bases between. The CDR3 loop spans 17 amino acids. The V gene's germline CDR1 is GTSNPN and CDR2 SVGIG (reference sequence). The CDR3 loop reads CAWSGTGGSSGANVLTF. DNA for the CDR3: TGTGCCTGGAGTGGAACAGGCGGTAGCTCTGGGGCCAACGTCCTGACTTTC.

This clone was detected only once. This chain joins TRBV15 and TRBJ1-1, with 8 bases matching TRBD1. J was trimmed by 5 bases and V by 1 base; bases with no gene match: 9. The germline gives CDR1 LNHNV, CDR2 YYDKDF (reference sequence). There are 16 residues in the CDR3. The CDR3: CATSRGGDRIGTEAFF. The CDR3 coding sequence is TGTGCCACCAGCAGAGGGGGGGACAGGATAGGGACTGAAGCTTTCTTT.

The rearrangement uses TRBV25-1 and TRBJ1-2, with 7 bases identical to TRBD1. CDR3 length: 17 amino acids. With 6 bases clipped from V and 2 bases from J, the junction kept 15 bases outside the gene matches. CDR1 and CDR2 from the germline V gene are MGHDK and SYGVNS. As DNA, the CDR3 is TGTGCCAGCAGGGCTCCCCCGGGACAGCTGACAAACTATGGCTACACCTTC. It encodes CASRAPPGQLTNYGYTF.

V is TRBV13 and J is TRBJ1-3, with D perhaps TRBD1 (6 bases). This CDR3 comprises 15 residues. Germline V lookup: CDR1 PRHDT, CDR2 FYEKMQ (reference sequence). The V gene lost 5 bases and the J gene lost 0 bases, with 11 bases spanning the gap. DNA of the CDR3: TGTGCCAGCAGCCGGGGGGCGTTCTCTGGAAACACCATATATTTT. Amino acids: CASSRGAFSGNTIYF.

V usage is TRBV21-1 and J usage is TRBJ2-3; the tabulated D call, TRBD2, remains unverified against the DNA. TRBV21-1 is listed as a pseudogene. CDR3 size: 19 residues. CDR3 in amino acids: CASITLAGKEAPCSDTQYF. CDR3 DNA sequence: TGTGCCAGCATTACACTAGCGGGAAAAGAGGCCCCATGCTCAGATACGCAGTATTTT.

The chain uses TRBV30 and TRBJ1-4; TRBD1 agrees at 9 bases. J lost 7 bases, V lost 0 bases, and 6 bases had no gene match. Germline V lookup: CDR1 GTSNPN, CDR2 SVGIG (reference sequence). The CDR3 consists of 15 residues. The DNA for the CDR3 is TGTGCCTGGAGTGTAGGGGGACAGGGATCTGAAAAACTGTTTTTT. Translated: CAWSVGGQGSEKLFF. Complete variable domain (other parts from reference TRBV30 and TRBJ1-4): SQTIHQWPATLVQPVGSPLSLECTVEGTSNPNLYWYRQAAGRGLQLLFYSVGIGQISSEVPQNLSASRPQDRQFILSSKKLLLSDSGFYLCAWSVGGQGSEKLFFGSGTQLSVL.

The rearrangement uses TRBV19 and TRBJ1-5; D gene ambiguous. Germline V gene data show CDR1 as LNHDA and CDR2 as SQIVND (reference sequence). This CDR3 is built from 13 residues. Trimming took 3 bases from V and 2 from J, leaving 5 bases between them. CDR3 bases: TGTGCCAGTAGTATTACGGGCAATCAGCCCCAGCATTTT. This sequence encodes CASSITGNQPQHF.

The chain recombines TRBV7-2 with TRBJ2-7; 7 bases are shared with TRBD2. This CDR3 has 15 amino acids. CDR1 and CDR2 (germline): SGHTA, FQGNSA. Trimming took 5 bases from V and 6 from J; bases not matched to a gene: 13. CDR3: CASSLDIREDSEQYF. The CDR3 bases are TGTGCCAGCAGCCTAGACATCCGGGAGGATAGCGAGCAGTACTTC. The full variable domain, in which reference TRBV7-2 and TRBJ2-7 provide the parts outside the CDR3, is GAGVSQSPSNKVTEKGKDVELRCDPISGHTALYWYRQSLGQGLEFLIYFQGNSAPDKSGLPSDRFSAERTGGSVSTLTIQRTQQEDSAVYLCASSLDIREDSEQYFGPGTRLTVT.

This clone was seen more than once but under ten times. This sequence joins TRBV28 and TRBJ1-1; 7 bases align to TRBD1. Germline lookup yields CDR1 MDHEN and CDR2 SYDVKM. Unmatched junction bases numbered 12, after V lost 7 bases and J lost 4 bases. This CDR3 spans 15 amino acids. Written as DNA, the CDR3 is TGTGCCAGCATCCAGGGAAGTAGGGGGCGCACTGAAGCTTTCTTT. Its protein product is CASIQGSRGRTEAFF.

Of note for this clone: One junction end does not reproduce the germline sequence, and a read error may be involved. The V call is TRBV15, the J call TRBJ1-1; TRBD1 aligns across 8 bases. The CDR3 has 14 amino acids. In germline, CDR1 is LNHNV, CDR2 YYDKDF (reference sequence). The CDR3 DNA sequence: TGTGCCACCAGCAGGGACAGGGTGAAGACTGAAGCTTTCTTT. Protein sequence: CATSRDRVKTEAFF.

The chain employs TRBV27 and TRBJ2-5; D perhaps matches TRBD1 (5 bases). The J call may be wrong; the DNA end is better matched by TRBJ2-7. The germline gives CDR1 MNHEY, CDR2 SMNVEV (reference sequence). The length of the CDR3 is 12 residues. CDR3 loop: CASSFWGDEQYF. CDR3 nucleotide sequence: TGTGCCAGCAGTTTTTGGGGCGACGAGCAGTACTTC.

The chain carries TRBV9 and TRBJ1-2, with 10 bases fitting TRBD1. J gave up 3 bases and V 1 base, and 6 bases lay outside the gene matches. The CDR3 loop spans 16 amino acids. The germline CDR1 and CDR2 sequences are SGDLS and YYNGEE. The CDR3 nucleotides read TGTGCCAGCAGCGTAACTACCGGGACAGGGGACTATGGCTACACCTTC. Encoded protein: CASSVTTGTGDYGYTF. Based on the CDR3 plus reference TRBV9 and TRBJ1-2, the full variable domain is DSGVTQTPKHLITATGQRVTLRCSPRSGDLSVYWYQQSLDQGLQFLIQYYNGEERAKGNILERFSAQQFPDLHSELNLSSLELGDSALYFCASSVTTGTGDYGYTFGSGTRLTVV.

The CDR3: CASSPPGVIEQFF. The CDR3 DNA reads TGTGCCAGCAGTCCCCCCGGGGTCATAGAGCAGTTCTTC. The V and J genes are TRBV6-6 and TRBJ2-1; tentatively, D is TRBD2 (5 bases). V was pared by 5 bases and J by 10 bases, with 15 bases between. CDR1 MNHNY and CDR2 SVGAGI come from the germline V gene (reference sequence). The CDR3 loop spans 13 amino acids.

The chain has TRBV7-2 and TRBJ2-1, with 9 bases fitting TRBD1. Germline CDR1 and CDR2: SGHTA and FQGNSA. CDR3 size: 14 residues. V trimming: 8 bases; J trimming: 6 bases; junction bases outside the gene matches: 8. The CDR3 bases are TGTGCCAGCGGGCGAGGACAGGGGACCAATGAGCAGTTCTTC. Translating it yields CASGRGQGTNEQFF.

V is TRBV28 and J is TRBJ2-7; 8 nucleotides line up with TRBD2. Germline values: CDR1 MDHEN, CDR2 SYDVKM. The CDR3 spans 15 residues. With V trimmed by 6 bases and J by 9 bases, 16 bases remained unmatched. The CDR3 reads CASSPQNLAGGVQYF. CDR3 in DNA: TGTGCCAGCAGCCCACAGAACCTGGCGGGGGGAGTGCAGTACTTC.

The V and J genes are TRBV7-8 and TRBJ2-1; D not certain. Germline V gene data show CDR1 as SGHVS and CDR2 as FQNEAQ. V was pared by 4 bases and J by 2 bases, with 15 bases between. This CDR3 spans 16 amino acids. The CDR3 loop is CASSSRDAQPYNEQFF. The CDR3 DNA sequence: TGTGCCAGCAGCTCAAGAGACGCACAGCCCTACAATGAGCAGTTCTTC.

The rearrangement links TRBV28 to TRBJ2-5; D may be TRBD2 (6 bases). Per the germline V gene, CDR1 is MDHEN and CDR2 is SYDVKM. V lost 6 bases and J 6 bases, leaving 17 bases between the germline ends. The CDR3 has 14 amino acids. The chain's CDR3 is CASSFAGGAKTQYF. In DNA, the CDR3 is TGTGCCAGCAGCTTCGCCGGAGGGGCTAAGACCCAGTACTTC.

The chain is built from TRBV6-6 and TRBJ2-7, with D perhaps TRBD1 (6 bases). Germline V gives CDR1 MNHNY, CDR2 SVGAGI (reference sequence). The CDR3 is made up of 15 amino acids. With 9 bases removed from V and 0 bases from J, the gap between germline ends came to 18 bases. CDR3 protein: CASTSRGGLSYEQYF. The CDR3 region has the DNA TGTGCCAGTACTTCCAGGGGCGGGCTCTCCTACGAGCAGTACTTC.

The V gene is TRBV28, the J gene TRBJ2-5, with 15 bases identical to TRBD2. Trimming removed 10 bases from V and 1 base from J; junction bases left unmatched: 10. Germline loops: CDR1 MDHEN, CDR2 SYDVKM. The CDR3 is made up of 17 amino acids. The CDR3 sequence: CATRTSGRALSQETQYF. The DNA for the CDR3 is TGTGCCACTAGGACTAGCGGGAGGGCCCTGTCCCAAGAGACCCAGTACTTC.

This clone was picked up a small number of times. It is likely a read error, because the conserved phenylalanine at the end of the CDR3 is missing. It is unclear where the CDR3 begins or ends on the DNA, so no DNA is shown, and the CDR3 is as TCRdb lists it. Here the CDR3 reads CASGSQVPFL. The chain is built from TRBV28 and TRBJ1-1. The CDR3 region is 10 residues in length, termini included. Germline V gene lookup returns CDR1 MDHEN and CDR2 SYDVKM.

The V and J genes are TRBV10-3 and TRBJ1-4, with 8 bases lining up with TRBD1. The trim removed 6 bases at V and 4 bases at J, leaving 4 bases unmatched. The CDR3 extends over 14 amino acids. The germline V gene has CDR1 ENHRY and CDR2 SYGVKD. CDR3 nucleotide sequence: TGTGCCATCAGAATGGGACAGGATAATGAAAAACTGTTTTTT. Protein product: CAIRMGQDNEKLFF.

V is TRBV10-3 and J is TRBJ2-7; tentative D call: TRBD2 (5 bases). Germline V gene lookup returns CDR1 ENHRY and CDR2 SYGVKD. The CDR3 runs 12 residues. V lost 6 bases and J 5 bases, leaving 11 bases between the germline ends. CDR3 coding DNA: TGTGCCATCAGCCGGGGTCTGGACGAGCAGTACTTC. It is translated as CAISRGLDEQYF.

As DNA, the CDR3 is TGCAGCGTAGCCCCTAAGTTACGGAGGAACACTGAAGCTTTCTTT. Translated, it gives CSVAPKLRRNTEAFF. J is TRBJ1-1 and V is TRBV29-1; unclear D gene. The V gene's germline CDR1 is SQVTM and CDR2 ANQGSEA. This CDR3 region has 15 residues. Between the trimmed V and J ends, which lost 6 bases and 1 base, there was a span of 18 bases.

The rearrangement uses TRBV28 and TRBJ1-5; D is unclear. The CDR3 consists of 16 residues. V was clipped by 6 bases and J by 0 bases, with 15 bases between them. CDR1 is MDHEN, CDR2 SYDVKM, per germline. CDR3 region: CASSTFAGHSNQPQHF. CDR3 bases: TGTGCCAGCAGCACCTTTGCAGGTCATAGCAATCAGCCCCAGCATTTT.

This clone was observed a handful of times. The gene calls are TRBV7-9 and TRBJ2-5; a possible D gene is TRBD1 (5 bases). This CDR3 is 12 amino acids long. The ends were cut back, 3 bases at V and 4 bases at J, with 6 bases in the middle. Looked up from germline, CDR1 is SEHNR and CDR2 is FQNEAQ (reference sequence). The CDR3 loop is CASSFGAETQYF. CDR3 sequence (DNA): TGTGCCAGCAGCTTTGGGGCAGAGACCCAGTACTTC.

The chain joins TRBV10-3 to TRBJ2-5; 13 bases align to TRBD2. CDR3 length: 16 amino acids. The V gene's germline CDR1 is ENHRY and CDR2 SYGVKD. Unmatched junction bases numbered 6, after V lost 4 bases and J lost 4 bases. In nucleotides, the CDR3 is TGTGCCATCAGTGGCCCGAGACTAGCGGGAGGAGAGACCCAGTACTTC. It codes for CAISGPRLAGGETQYF.

Written as DNA, the CDR3 is TGCGCCAGCAGCCTCCAGGGAGGGCAGCCCCAGCATTTT. As protein: CASSLQGGQPQHF. V and J are TRBV4-1 and TRBJ1-5; TRBD1 is a possible D gene (5 bases). Germline loops: CDR1 MGHRA, CDR2 YSYEKL. Deletions cut 4 bases from V and 7 bases from J, with 11 bases between. The CDR3 length is 13 residues.

The chain employs TRBV7-2 and TRBJ2-3, with 7 positions matching TRBD2. Germline V lookup: CDR1 SGHTA, CDR2 FQGNSA. Losses at the gene ends were 3 bases for V and 10 bases for J; bases not matched to a gene: 1. This CDR3 has 11 amino acids. The CDR3, as DNA: TGTGCCAGCAGCTTGCGGGAGCCGCAGTATTTT. Translating it yields CASSLREPQYF.